The present TCR beta chain was sequenced within a study of spatial heterogeneity in lung cancer. CDR1 SGHRS and CDR2 YFSETQ come from the germline V gene. Between the trimmed V and J ends, which lost 0 bases and 10 bases, there was a span of 17 bases. The CDR3 covers 15 residues. Time point here: sample taken at primary tumor resection. Whole RNA obtained from tumor, nontumor lung or frozen PBMC underwent sequencing without sorting. Using its own MiXCR run on the 5' RACE reads, TCRdb lists one record per CDR3 protein. The repertoire consists of some 53,000 distinct CDR3 sequences, with more than 6.5% occurring once and the leading ten covering approximately 2.9%. This clonotype appeared many times.

The V call is TRBV5-1, the J call TRBJ2-1; a possible D gene is TRBD2 (6 bases). The source was PBMCs, collected at surgery. The sequence derives from a female donor with early-stage non-small cell lung cancer. The CDR3 loop is CASSLEGTHGREQFF. In DNA form, the CDR3 reads TGCGCCAGCAGCTTGGAGGGGACTCACGGACGGGAGCAGTTCTTC. The complete variable domain, with remaining parts taken from reference TRBV5-1 and TRBJ2-1, reads KAGVTQTPRYLIKTRGQQVTLSCSPISGHRSVSWYQQTPGQGLQFLFEYFSETQRNKGNFPGRFSGRQFSNSRSEMNVSTLELGDSALYLCASSLEGTHGREQFFGPGTRLTVL.